The 2 T cell receptor beta chains listed next were all sequenced from one sample in a study of Graves' ophthalmopathy and Graves' hyperthyroidism. From RNA, the CDR3 regions of TCR beta chains were amplified and sequenced. First-round RT-PCR used HTBI primers; second-round multiplex PCR followed. TCRdb processed the multiplex PCR reads anew with MiXCR; each CDR3 protein has one entry. The table shows more than 300,000 distinct CDR3 sequences, with 15% occurring only once. The sequenced material came from peripheral blood. These receptors were taken from a woman younger than 30 with stable Graves' hyperthyroidism.

This clonotype was detected many times. The chain uses TRBV20-1 and TRBJ1-6; tentatively, D is TRBD1 (6 bases). CDR3 length: 13 amino acids. CDR1 is DFQATT, CDR2 SNEGSKA, per germline (reference sequence). V lost 5 bases and J 7 bases, leaving 12 bases between the germline ends. CDR3 nucleotide sequence: TGCAGTGCTCGGGACACCCGGAATTCACCCCTCCACTTT. This translates into CSARDTRNSPLHF.

The sample holds many counts of this clonotype. The V and J genes are TRBV24-1 and TRBJ2-2; 9 nucleotides agree with TRBD1. J gave up 3 bases and V 10 bases, and 2 bases lay outside the gene matches. This CDR3 spans 13 amino acids. The germline gives CDR1 KGHDR, CDR2 SFDVKD. The CDR3 here is CATTGGDTGELFF. CDR3 nucleotide sequence: TGTGCCACGACAGGGGGGGACACCGGGGAGCTGTTTTTT.